This TCR beta chain was documented in a study of T cell responses to AZD1222 COVID-19 vaccine. Whole-study findings and limits: Only a handful of AZD1222 recipients, more than 5 in all, had baseline seropositivity. The breadth and depth of Spike-specific TCRs increased once two AZD1222 doses had been given. Unmutated variant regions are reportedly targeted by nearly half of spike-specific TCRs.

Comment on this clone: Its antigen is not known.

Clones were read by immunoSEQ multiplex PCR, and TCRdb kept only the in-frame ones, dropping some. This repertoire shows 55,000 to 65,000 clones, 65% to 80% found once; its top ten account for about 3.7%. There are 15 residues in the CDR3. Looked up from germline, CDR1 is SGHRS and CDR2 is YFSETQ. Trimming removed 0 bases from V and 0 bases from J, with 7 bases in between. V gene TRBV5-1 combines with J gene TRBJ1-5, with D uncertain. The source of this sequence is an adult who received the AZD1222 COVID-19 vaccine. Sequencing was performed on peripheral blood, taken 28 days after the second AZD1222 dose. CDR3 loop: CASSLGWDSNQPQHF. The CDR3 DNA reads TGCGCCAGCAGCTTGGGGTGGGATAGCAATCAGCCCCAGCATTTT.